These 26 T cell receptor beta chains were sequenced from one sample in a study of technical replicates of blood from a few donors. The repertoire was sequenced with immunoSEQ multiplex PCR; TCRdb's copy has only in-frame clones and lacks some. The sample holds about 13,000 clones, approximately 83% seen once. Sequencing used PBMCs. The origin of the receptors is a human donor in good health.

V gene TRBV10-2 combines with J gene TRBJ1-5; D perhaps matches TRBD1 (5 bases). CDR3 length: 16 residues. The germline V gene has CDR1 WSHSY and CDR2 SAAADI. V dropped 2 bases and J dropped 5 bases, with 16 bases sitting between them. The CDR3 region is CASSERGWGGDQPQHF. Written as DNA, the CDR3 is TGCGCCAGCAGTGAGAGGGGTTGGGGGGGGGATCAGCCCCAGCATTTT.

J is TRBJ1-5 and V is TRBV19; D unclear. The germline CDR1 and CDR2 sequences are LNHDA and SQIVND (reference sequence). With 7 bases removed from V and 7 bases from J, the gap between germline ends came to 17 bases. The CDR3 runs to 14 residues. The CDR3 coding sequence is TGTGCCAGTACCAAGGGAGCGGGTAGCCAGCCCCAGCATTTT. Its protein product is CASTKGAGSQPQHF.

V usage is TRBV29-1 and J usage is TRBJ2-3; TRBD1 matches at 8 bases. V gave up 6 bases and J gave up 4 bases; unmatched junction bases: 9. The CDR3 runs 14 residues. Germline assignment: CDR1 SQVTM and CDR2 ANQGSEA. The CDR3 DNA reads TGCAGCGTAAGGGGCAGGGGGCAGGCAGATACGCAGTATTTT. This translates into CSVRGRGQADTQYF.

The rearrangement links TRBV27 to TRBJ2-7; D gene unclear. Germline lookup yields CDR1 MNHEY and CDR2 SMNVEV (reference sequence). The CDR3 is made up of 16 amino acids. Between the trimmed V and J ends, which lost 6 bases and 0 bases, there was a span of 18 bases. CDR3: CASSPLLPFSSYEQYF. The CDR3 nucleotides are TGTGCCAGCAGCCCACTACTGCCTTTTTCCTCCTACGAGCAGTACTTC.

V usage is TRBV10-3 and J usage is TRBJ1-3; D unresolved. Per the germline V gene, CDR1 is ENHRY and CDR2 is SYGVKD. The V end lost 1 base, the J end lost 0 bases, and 16 bases lay between the germline ends. CDR3 length equals 18 residues. The CDR3 DNA follows: TGTGCCATCAGTGAGTGGAAAGGATTGGGCGACTCTGGAAACACCATATATTTT. This translates into CAISEWKGLGDSGNTIYF.

The genes are TRBV10-3 and TRBJ1-1; D gene uncertain. Trimming took 3 bases from V and 7 from J, leaving 15 bases between them. This CDR3 comprises 14 residues. Germline CDR1 ENHRY, CDR2 SYGVKD. The CDR3 nucleotides are TGTGCCATCAGTGAACGTGGCAGCGAATATGAAGCTTTCTTT. It yields the protein CAISERGSEYEAFF.

Only a few counts were recorded for this clone. This CDR3 reads CASSLVAGTGGDEQYF. DNA of the CDR3: TGTGCCAGCAGCTTAGTTGCCGGGACAGGGGGCGACGAGCAGTACTTC. The rearrangement uses TRBV7-9 and TRBJ2-7; TRBD1 matches at 12 bases. V was pared by 1 base and J by 5 bases, with 6 bases of the junction left unmatched. The V gene's germline CDR1 is SEHNR and CDR2 FQNEAQ (reference sequence). This CDR3 comprises 16 residues.

The chain combines TRBV7-9 with TRBJ2-7, with 9 bases fitting TRBD2. The length of the CDR3 is 14 residues. V lost 3 bases to trimming and J lost 6 bases; unmatched junction nucleotides: 6. Germline values: CDR1 SEHNR, CDR2 FQNEAQ (reference sequence). This CDR3 is CASSFSGRVTEQYF. The CDR3 bases are TGTGCCAGCAGCTTTAGCGGGAGAGTTACCGAGCAGTACTTC.

The chain joins TRBV10-1 to TRBJ2-1; D is unclear. Germline V gives CDR1 WNHNN, CDR2 SYGVQD (reference sequence). This CDR3 comprises 11 residues. With 0 bases removed from V and 9 bases from J, the gap between germline ends came to 3 bases. The CDR3 DNA is TGCGCCAGCAGTGAGTCGGCTGAGCAGTTCTTC. This sequence encodes CASSESAEQFF.

The V and J genes are TRBV18 and TRBJ2-5; 8 nucleotides align to TRBD1. CDR1 KGHSH and CDR2 LQKENI come from the germline V gene. V was pared by 0 bases and J by 4 bases, with 4 bases of the junction left unmatched. There are 15 residues in the CDR3. This CDR3 reads CASSPPTGGRETQYF. As DNA, the CDR3 is TGTGCCAGCTCACCACCTACAGGGGGACGAGAGACCCAGTACTTC. The variable domain in full, with the rest retrieved from reference TRBV18 and TRBJ2-5, is NAGVMQNPRHLVRRRGQEARLRCSPMKGHSHVYWYRQLPEEGLKFMVYLQKENIIDESGMPKERFSAEFPKEGPSILRIQQVVRGDSAAYFCASSPPTGGRETQYFGPGTRLLVL.

This clone was detected a few times. The CDR3 protein is CASSLAYRDGGEAFF. The CDR3 DNA is TGCGCCAGCAGCTTGGCATACCGGGACGGAGGGGAAGCTTTCTTT. The chain has TRBV5-1 and TRBJ1-1, with D possibly matching TRBD1 (5 bases). The CDR3 covers 15 residues. Germline lookup yields CDR1 SGHRS and CDR2 YFSETQ. V was pared by 0 bases and J by 8 bases, with 17 bases between.

The rearrangement uses TRBV19 and TRBJ2-3; 10 bases agree with TRBD2. J was trimmed by 2 bases and V by 6 bases; bases with no gene match: 23. There are 21 residues in the CDR3. Germline V gene data show CDR1 as LNHDA and CDR2 as SQIVND (reference sequence). The CDR3 DNA sequence: TGTGCCAGTAGCCGTGGTTTAGCGGGGGGCACTAGCCGGGGTTTCACAGATACGCAGTATTTT. Residues: CASSRGLAGGTSRGFTDTQYF.

CDR3 region: CASSLATDNQPQHF. The CDR3 coding sequence is TGTGCCAGCAGCTTGGCCACAGACAATCAGCCCCAGCATTTT. This sequence joins TRBV5-5 and TRBJ1-5; D not certain. The germline gives CDR1 SGHKS, CDR2 YYEKEE (reference sequence). CDR3 length equals 14 residues. V was trimmed by 0 bases and J by 3 bases, leaving 7 bases between them.

For the CDR3, the DNA is TGTGCCAGCAGCATGGGGGGACAGGGTATCCATGAGCAGTTCTTC. This gives the protein CASSMGGQGIHEQFF. The V call is TRBV7-6, the J call TRBJ2-1; TRBD1 matches 9 bases. The germline CDR1 and CDR2 sequences are SGHVS and FNYEAQ. Unmatched junction bases numbered 10, after V lost 5 bases and J lost 8 bases. The length of the CDR3 is 15 residues.

The chain couples TRBV7-7 to TRBJ2-1; 9 bases agree with TRBD1. From germline, CDR1 is SSHAT and CDR2 FNYEAQ (reference sequence). The trim removed 5 bases at V and 6 bases at J, leaving 5 bases unmatched. The CDR3 length is 14 residues. CDR3 sequence (DNA): TGTGCCAGCAGCCTGGGGGACAGGGTCAATGAGCAGTTCTTC. Protein: CASSLGDRVNEQFF.

The rearrangement joins TRBV27 to TRBJ2-2; 11 bases map to TRBD2. With V trimmed by 8 bases and J by 7 bases, 3 bases remained unmatched. CDR1 is MNHEY, CDR2 SMNVEV, per germline (reference sequence). This CDR3 has 13 residues. As DNA, the CDR3 is TGTGCCAGCGGGACTAGCGGATACGGGGAGCTGTTTTTT. Amino acids: CASGTSGYGELFF.

A few counts support this clone. This sequence joins TRBV18 and TRBJ1-5, with D perhaps TRBD1 (5 bases). Trimming cost V 5 bases and J 5 bases, with 10 bases left between them. CDR3 size: 13 residues. From germline, CDR1 is KGHSH and CDR2 LQKENI. The CDR3 protein is CASSARVDQPQHF. The DNA for the CDR3 is TGTGCCAGCTCAGCCAGGGTCGATCAGCCCCAGCATTTT.

The count of this clone is one. This chain connects TRBV18 to TRBJ2-1; a weak D match, TRBD2 (5 bases). Germline CDR1 KGHSH, CDR2 LQKENI. Trimming took 3 bases from V and 6 from J, leaving 9 bases between them. CDR3 length: 13 residues. CDR3 DNA sequence: TGTGCCAGCTCACCGCTAGCCCTCAATGAGCAGTTCTTC. Protein product: CASSPLALNEQFF.

This chain joins TRBV9 and TRBJ1-5, with D tentatively TRBD1 (5 bases). V lost 6 bases and J lost 1, with 14 bases in between. The CDR3 runs 15 residues. Germline V lookup: CDR1 SGDLS, CDR2 YYNGEE. DNA of the CDR3: TGTGCCAGCAACGGAGGGGATGGAAGCAATCAGCCCCAGCATTTT. This translates into CASNGGDGSNQPQHF.

The chain couples TRBV6-1 to TRBJ2-6, with D unresolved. V lost 2 bases, J lost 0 bases, and 5 bases lay in between. CDR1 is MNHNS and CDR2 is SASEGT in the germline V gene. The CDR3 extends over 15 amino acids. The CDR3 nucleotides are TGTGCCAGCAGTGAACACAACTCTGGGGCCAACGTCCTGACTTTC. Translation gives CASSEHNSGANVLTF.

The count of this clone is one. The chain carries TRBV27 and TRBJ1-1; 9 bases match TRBD1. With 6 bases clipped from V and 1 base from J, the junction kept 9 bases outside the gene matches. CDR1 MNHEY and CDR2 SMNVEV come from the germline V gene (reference sequence). This CDR3 comprises 16 residues. CDR3 in DNA: TGTGCCAGCAGACACTCCAGGACAGGGGCGAACACTGAAGCTTTCTTT. This codes for CASRHSRTGANTEAFF.

J is TRBJ2-1 and V is TRBV19, with TRBD1 matching 8 bases. The CDR3 is 13 amino acids. Germline V CDR1 and CDR2: LNHDA, SQIVND (reference sequence). As DNA, the CDR3 is TGTGCTACCGGGCCAGGGGGCCACAATGAGCAGTTCTTC. This codes for CATGPGGHNEQFF.

This chain uses TRBV29-1 with TRBJ2-7; TRBD1 is a possible D gene (6 bases). This CDR3 spans 13 amino acids. Germline assignment: CDR1 SQVTM and CDR2 ANQGSEA. The V and J ends lost 7 bases and 8 bases respectively, with 21 bases between them. The CDR3 region is CSARSGANRKQYF. DNA for the CDR3: TGCAGCGCTAGGTCAGGGGCTAACAGAAAGCAGTACTTC.

The chain recombines TRBV18 with TRBJ2-5; 7 bases agree with TRBD2. This CDR3 contains 15 residues. Unmatched junction bases numbered 8, after V lost 3 bases and J lost 4 bases. The germline CDR1 and CDR2 sequences are KGHSH and LQKENI. The CDR3 nucleotides are TGTGCCAGCTCACCGCTCGGGGGGAGCGGAGAGACCCAGTACTTC. It translates to CASSPLGGSGETQYF.

This chain uses TRBV19 with TRBJ1-1; TRBD1 matches 7 bases. The germline CDR1 and CDR2 sequences are LNHDA and SQIVND (reference sequence). The CDR3 covers 13 residues. V gave up 8 bases and J gave up 1 base; unmatched junction bases: 4. CDR3 amino acids: CASSDRRNTEAFF. Written as DNA, the CDR3 is TGTGCCAGTTCGGACAGGCGGAACACTGAAGCTTTCTTT. Complete variable domain (other parts from reference TRBV19 and TRBJ1-1): DGGITQSPKYLFRKEGQNVTLSCEQNLNHDAMYWYRQDPGQGLRLIYYSQIVNDFQKGDIAEGYSVSREKKESFPLTVTSAQKNPTAFYLCASSDRRNTEAFFGQGTRLTVV.

This clone was recorded a few times. CDR3 amino acids: CASSGNRDTNTGELFF. Written as DNA, the CDR3 is TGTGCCAGCAGTGGAAACCGGGACACAAACACCGGGGAGCTGTTTTTT. The chain couples TRBV6-1 to TRBJ2-2; perhaps TRBD1 as D (6 bases). V gave up 4 bases and J gave up 2 bases, with 14 bases separating them. The CDR3 contains 16 residues. Germline V gene sequence: CDR1 MNHNS, CDR2 SASEGT.